This TCR beta chain was recorded in a study of T cells in tumors after PD-1 blockade. Study-level background: Prior checkpoint blockade, systemic immunosuppressant use, or anti-cancer therapy within 4 weeks excluded patients. Mean per blood sample: about 110,000 templates (roughly 22,000-257,772), around 38,000 unique clonotypes. Findings and caveats of the study: About 41% of tumor TCR clonotypes were also found in blood.

The CDR3 consists of 13 residues. Trimming took 5 bases from V and 0 from J, leaving 8 bases between them. CDR1 is LNHDA and CDR2 is SQIVND in the germline V gene (reference sequence). Sequenced by immunoSEQ multiplex PCR; TCRdb stores in-frame clones only, minus some. In the table there are roughly 49,000 clones, 81% of which are singletons. This clone appeared a single time. Its specificity is unknown. This chain joins TRBV19 and TRBJ2-7; D is unclear. The specimen comprised PBMCs, sampled before anti-PD-1 treatment. This TCR came from a human donor with basal cell carcinoma. DNA of the CDR3: TGTGCCAGTAGTGGGGTCGCCTCCTACGAGCAGTACTTC. Protein: CASSGVASYEQYF.